One sample yielded the 15 T cell receptor beta chains listed below, sequenced in a study of blood T cells in healthy people across ages. Together with a sample-barcoded 5' primer, a J-beta primer mix was included in a second PCR lasting about 7 to 11 cycles. TCRdb fed the 5' RACE reads into MiXCR, producing one record per CDR3 protein. Here the sample spans about 970,000 distinct CDR3 sequences, 51% being singletons. Sequencing input: blood. These receptors were taken from a woman aged 60-75 years in good health.

The chain combines TRBV2 with TRBJ2-7, with 7 positions matching TRBD2. The CDR3 totals 14 residues. CDR1 and CDR2 (germline): SNHLY, FYNNEI. Trimming at V came to 1 base and at J to 4 bases, leaving 4 bases not matched to a gene. In DNA form, the CDR3 reads TGTGCCAGCAGTGAAGGTCTAGCGGAGTACGAGCAGTACTTC. This gives the protein CASSEGLAEYEQYF.

The chain joins TRBV11-2 to TRBJ1-1; no reliable D call. Trimming left V 1 base short and J 6 bases short, with 9 bases between. This CDR3 contains 13 residues. Per germline, CDR1 SGHAT and CDR2 FQNNGV. CDR3 amino acids: CASSLGGSPEAFF. The CDR3 DNA follows: TGTGCCAGCAGCTTAGGTGGTAGCCCTGAAGCTTTCTTT.

This clonotype occurred once. The chain is built from TRBV14 and TRBJ2-5; D gene uncertain. Looked up from germline, CDR1 is SGHDN and CDR2 is FVKESK. Trimming pared 1 base from V and 11 bases from J, leaving 14 bases between. The CDR3 covers 13 residues. CDR3 residues: CASSQASRNEQYF. The CDR3 DNA reads as TGTGCCAGCAGCCAAGCTTCGCGGAATGAGCAGTACTTC.

Points on this clonotype: A read error may account for a junction end that differs from germline. V usage is TRBV20-1 and J usage is TRBJ2-1; TRBD2 agrees at 9 bases. Germline V gene data show CDR1 as DFQATT and CDR2 as SNEGSKA (reference sequence). The CDR3 extends over 14 amino acids. The CDR3 coding sequence is TGCGGTGCTAGGAGACTAGCGGTATACAATGAGCAGTTCTTC. This sequence encodes CGARRLAVYNEQFF.

This clonotype was seen only a few times. The chain combines TRBV7-2 with TRBJ2-3, with TRBD2 matching over 9 bases. The CDR3 runs 17 residues. Germline V gene sequence: CDR1 SGHTA, CDR2 FQGNSA. Losses at the gene ends were 0 bases for V and 4 bases for J; bases not matched to a gene: 8. The CDR3 DNA is TGTGCCAGCAGCTTAGCTCCGGCGGGAGGGTCTCCAGATACGCAGTATTTT. Its protein is CASSLAPAGGSPDTQYF.

This chain uses TRBV5-1 with TRBJ2-1; 7 bases agree with TRBD2. The CDR3 loop spans 16 amino acids. Germline V gene lookup returns CDR1 SGHRS and CDR2 YFSETQ. The V segment lost 4 bases and the J segment 8 bases; nucleotides outside the gene matches: 15. The CDR3 coding sequence is TGCGCCAGCAGCGAGGGGCGGGGGTCCCGGAGCGATGAGCAGTTCTTC. Encoded protein: CASSEGRGSRSDEQFF.

The J gene is TRBJ2-4, the V gene TRBV28; 9 bases line up with TRBD2. Germline CDR1 reads MDHEN; CDR2 reads SYDVKM. V shed 7 bases and J 1 base; nucleotides not matched to a gene: 5. The CDR3 sequence is 15 residues long. The CDR3 reads CASIGLAGAKNIQYF. CDR3 in DNA: TGTGCCAGCATTGGTCTAGCGGGGGCCAAAAACATTCAGTACTTC.

This clonotype was seen more than once but under ten times. V usage is TRBV4-1 and J usage is TRBJ2-7; 9 bases fit TRBD1. Trimming cost V 6 bases and J 1 base; bases outside gene matches: 4. Germline loops: CDR1 MGHRA, CDR2 YSYEKL. The CDR3 has 14 amino acids. CDR3 sequence reads: CASSIGTGSYEQYF. CDR3 sequence (DNA): TGCGCCAGCAGTATAGGGACAGGGTCCTACGAGCAGTACTTC.

The CDR3: CASSYSTMGTSGSRETQYF. CDR3 DNA sequence: TGTGCCAGCAGTTACTCGACTATGGGGACTAGCGGGAGTCGGGAGACCCAGTACTTC. The rearrangement uses TRBV6-2 or TRBV6-3 and TRBJ2-5, with TRBD2 matching 14 bases. From germline, CDR1 is MNHEY and CDR2 SVGEGT. The CDR3 loop spans 19 amino acids. The J segment lost 5 bases and the V segment lost 0 bases, leaving 11 bases of the junction unmatched.

The chain is built from TRBV28 and TRBJ2-5; tentative D call: TRBD2 (6 bases). The DNA end lines up better with TRBJ2-4; the J call may be wrong. The CDR3 is made up of 13 amino acids. Germline lookup yields CDR1 MDHEN and CDR2 SYDVKM. The DNA for the CDR3 is TGTGCCAGCGGCTTCGGGAGTCGGAACATTCAGTACTTC. This sequence encodes CASGFGSRNIQYF.

The chain employs TRBV7-9 and TRBJ2-6; a possible D gene is TRBD1 (6 bases). Looked up from germline, CDR1 is SEHNR and CDR2 is FQNEAQ (reference sequence). Trimming removed 5 bases at V and 0 bases at J, with 11 bases between. CDR3 length equals 16 residues. Here the CDR3 reads CASSPTGISGANVLTF. CDR3 DNA: TGTGCCAGCAGCCCTACAGGGATCTCTGGGGCCAACGTCCTGACTTTC.

The chain is built from TRBV20-1 and TRBJ2-1; TRBD2 is a possible D gene (6 bases). The germline gives CDR1 DFQATT, CDR2 SNEGSKA (reference sequence). This CDR3 spans 12 amino acids. V was shortened by 6 bases and J by 10 bases, with 16 bases between the two germline ends. The CDR3: CSARIGEVEQFF. The CDR3 DNA reads as TGCAGTGCGAGGATCGGGGAGGTCGAGCAGTTCTTC.

This clonotype was seen only once. CDR3 residues: CASSTGWGKNIQYF. The DNA of the CDR3 is TGTGCCAGCAGTACTGGATGGGGTAAAAACATTCAGTACTTC. The genes are TRBV6-4 and TRBJ2-4; D ambiguous. Germline assignment: CDR1 MRHNA and CDR2 SNTAGT. There are 14 residues in the CDR3. V dropped 5 bases and J dropped 4 bases, with 12 bases sitting between them.

The chain employs TRBV10-3 and TRBJ2-7, with a tentative D call TRBD2 (5 bases). V was cut by 9 bases and J by 2 bases, with 14 bases left in between. Germline V lookup: CDR1 ENHRY, CDR2 SYGVKD. This CDR3 is 13 amino acids long. The CDR3 loop reads CAIRTEATYEQYF. The CDR3 DNA sequence: TGTGCCATAAGGACGGAGGCGACCTACGAGCAGTACTTC.

This clonotype was detected a few times. J is TRBJ2-7 and V is TRBV28; 12 bases map to TRBD1. Germline V gene sequence: CDR1 MDHEN, CDR2 SYDVKM. V shed 9 bases, J shed 7 bases, and the junction held 7 bases outside the gene matches. CDR3 length equals 13 residues. CDR3 region: CASMGQGAWEQYF. The CDR3 region has the DNA TGTGCCAGTATGGGACAGGGGGCTTGGGAGCAGTACTTC.